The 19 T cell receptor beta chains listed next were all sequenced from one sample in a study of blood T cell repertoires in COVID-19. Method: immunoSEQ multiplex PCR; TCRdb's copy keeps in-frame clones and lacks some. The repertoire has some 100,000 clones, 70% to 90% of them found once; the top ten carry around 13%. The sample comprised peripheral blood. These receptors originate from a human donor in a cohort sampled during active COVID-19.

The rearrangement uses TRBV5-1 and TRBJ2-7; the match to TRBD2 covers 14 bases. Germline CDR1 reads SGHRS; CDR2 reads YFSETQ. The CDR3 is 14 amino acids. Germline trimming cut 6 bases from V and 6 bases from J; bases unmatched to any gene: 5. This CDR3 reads CASMSGLAGAEQYF. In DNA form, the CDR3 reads TGCGCCAGCATGTCGGGACTAGCGGGGGCCGAGCAGTACTTC.

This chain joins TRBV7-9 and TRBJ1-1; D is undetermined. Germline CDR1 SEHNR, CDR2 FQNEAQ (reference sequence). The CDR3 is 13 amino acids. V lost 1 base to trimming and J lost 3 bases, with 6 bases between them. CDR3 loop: CASSLVSYTEAFF. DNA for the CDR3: TGTGCCAGCAGCTTAGTTTCCTACACTGAAGCTTTCTTT.

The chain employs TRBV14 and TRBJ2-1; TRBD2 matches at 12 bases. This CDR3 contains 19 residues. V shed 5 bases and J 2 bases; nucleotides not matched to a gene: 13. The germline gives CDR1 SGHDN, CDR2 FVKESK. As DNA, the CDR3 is TGTGCCAGCAGCTTGTCGGGACTAGCGGGCCTATTTACCTACAATGAGCAGTTCTTC. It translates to CASSLSGLAGLFTYNEQFF. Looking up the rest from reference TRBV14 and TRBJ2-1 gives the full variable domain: EAGVTQFPSHSVIEKGQTVTLRCDPISGHDNLYWYRRVMGKEIKFLLHFVKESKQDESGMPNNRFLAERTGGTYSTLKVQPAELEDSGVYFCASSLSGLAGLFTYNEQFFGPGTRLTVL.

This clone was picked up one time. The CDR3 nucleotides are TGCAGTGCTAGTCCAATAGGGACAGGGGCTGGTTACAATGAGCAGTTCTTC. This encodes CSASPIGTGAGYNEQFF. The gene calls are TRBV20-1 and TRBJ2-1, with 10 bases aligning to TRBD1. Losses at the gene ends were 3 bases for V and 4 bases for J; bases not matched to a gene: 12. The germline gives CDR1 DFQATT, CDR2 SNEGSKA (reference sequence). The CDR3 covers 17 residues.

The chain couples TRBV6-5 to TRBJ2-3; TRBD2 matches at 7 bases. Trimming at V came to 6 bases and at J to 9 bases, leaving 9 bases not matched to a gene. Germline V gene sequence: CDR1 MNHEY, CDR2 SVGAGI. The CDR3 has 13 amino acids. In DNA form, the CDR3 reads TGTGCCAGCAGCGCGAGAGGGAGGGTAACGCAGTATTTT. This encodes CASSARGRVTQYF.

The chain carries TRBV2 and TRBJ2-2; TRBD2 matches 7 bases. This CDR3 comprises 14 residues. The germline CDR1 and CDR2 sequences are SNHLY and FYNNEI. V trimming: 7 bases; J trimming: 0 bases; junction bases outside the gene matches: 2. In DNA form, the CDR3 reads TGTGCCAGCACTGGACTAGCGAACACCGGGGAGCTGTTTTTT. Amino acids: CASTGLANTGELFF.

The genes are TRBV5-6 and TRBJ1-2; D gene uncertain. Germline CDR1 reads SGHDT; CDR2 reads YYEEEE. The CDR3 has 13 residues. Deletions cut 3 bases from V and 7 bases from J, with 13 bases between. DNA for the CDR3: TGTGCCAGCAGCTCCGATCGATGGCCTGGCTACACCTTC. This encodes CASSSDRWPGYTF. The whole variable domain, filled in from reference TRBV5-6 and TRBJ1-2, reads DAGVTQSPTHLIKTRGQQVTLRCSPKSGHDTVSWYQQALGQGPQFIFQYYEEEERQRGNFPDRFSGHQFPNYSSELNVNALLLGDSALYLCASSSDRWPGYTFGSGTRLTVV.

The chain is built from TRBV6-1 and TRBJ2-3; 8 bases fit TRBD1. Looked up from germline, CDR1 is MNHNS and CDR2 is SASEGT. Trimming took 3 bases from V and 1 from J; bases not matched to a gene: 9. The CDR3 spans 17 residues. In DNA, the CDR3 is TGTGCCAGCAGTGAGTCAGGGGGCGCAAGGGGCACAGATACGCAGTATTTT. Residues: CASSESGGARGTDTQYF.

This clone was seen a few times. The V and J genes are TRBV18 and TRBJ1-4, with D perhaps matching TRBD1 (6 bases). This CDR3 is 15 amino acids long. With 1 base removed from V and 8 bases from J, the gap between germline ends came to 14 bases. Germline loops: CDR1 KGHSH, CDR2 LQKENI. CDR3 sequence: CASSPRTGHGEKLFF. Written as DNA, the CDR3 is TGTGCCAGCTCACCACGTACGGGACACGGGGAAAAACTGTTTTTT.

The CDR3 DNA is TGTGCCAGCTCACCAAATCGGCCTATCAGGGGGTCCTACAATGAGCAGTTCTTC. This codes for CASSPNRPIRGSYNEQFF. The chain couples TRBV18 to TRBJ2-1, with 7 bases lining up with TRBD1. The CDR3 spans 18 residues. Trimming took 2 bases from V and 1 from J; bases not matched to a gene: 11. CDR1 is KGHSH and CDR2 is LQKENI in the germline V gene.

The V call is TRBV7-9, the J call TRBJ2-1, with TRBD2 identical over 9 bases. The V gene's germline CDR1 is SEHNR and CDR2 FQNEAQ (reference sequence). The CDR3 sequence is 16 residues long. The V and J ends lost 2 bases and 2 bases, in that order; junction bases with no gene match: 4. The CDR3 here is CASSLIASGTYNEQFF. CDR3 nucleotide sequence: TGTGCCAGCAGCTTAATTGCTAGCGGGACCTACAATGAGCAGTTCTTC.

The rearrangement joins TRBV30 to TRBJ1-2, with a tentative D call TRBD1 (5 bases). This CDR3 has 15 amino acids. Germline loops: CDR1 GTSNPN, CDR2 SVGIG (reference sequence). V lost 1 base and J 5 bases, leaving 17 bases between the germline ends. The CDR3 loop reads CAWSAPGRVGYGYTF. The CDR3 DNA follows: TGTGCCTGGAGTGCCCCCGGCAGGGTGGGTTATGGCTACACCTTC.

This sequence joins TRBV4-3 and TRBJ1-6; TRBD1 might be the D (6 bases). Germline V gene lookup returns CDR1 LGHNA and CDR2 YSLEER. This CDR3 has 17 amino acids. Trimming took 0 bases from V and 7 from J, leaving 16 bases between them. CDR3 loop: CASSQDRAGARNSPLHF. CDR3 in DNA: TGCGCCAGCAGCCAAGACCGGGCGGGGGCTAGGAATTCACCCCTCCACTTT.

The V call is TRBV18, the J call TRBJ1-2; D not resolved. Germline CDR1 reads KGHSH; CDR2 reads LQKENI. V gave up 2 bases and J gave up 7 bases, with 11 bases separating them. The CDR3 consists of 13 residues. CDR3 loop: CASSPREDSGYTF. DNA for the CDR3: TGTGCCAGCTCACCAAGAGAGGATAGTGGCTACACCTTC.

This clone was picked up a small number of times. The CDR3 is CASTPADRGRNQPQHF. CDR3 coding DNA: TGTGCCAGTACGCCAGCTGACAGGGGGCGAAATCAGCCCCAGCATTTT. The chain combines TRBV19 with TRBJ1-5; 10 positions match TRBD1. After removal of 7 bases from V and 4 bases from J, the junction contained 10 bases not matched to a gene. Germline V gene sequence: CDR1 LNHDA, CDR2 SQIVND (reference sequence). This CDR3 is built from 16 residues.

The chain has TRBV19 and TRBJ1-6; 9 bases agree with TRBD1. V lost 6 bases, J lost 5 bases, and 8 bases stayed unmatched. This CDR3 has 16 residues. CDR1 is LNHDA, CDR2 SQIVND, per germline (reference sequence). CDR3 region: CASSPPGQGNNSPLHF. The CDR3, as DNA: TGTGCCAGTAGCCCTCCGGGACAGGGAAATAATTCACCCCTCCACTTT.

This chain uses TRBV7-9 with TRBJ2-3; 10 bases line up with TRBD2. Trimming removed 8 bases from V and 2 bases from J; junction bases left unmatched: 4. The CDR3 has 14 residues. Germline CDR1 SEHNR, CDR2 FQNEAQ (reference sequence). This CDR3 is CASGTSVNTDTQYF. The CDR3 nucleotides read TGTGCCAGCGGGACTAGCGTGAACACAGATACGCAGTATTTT.

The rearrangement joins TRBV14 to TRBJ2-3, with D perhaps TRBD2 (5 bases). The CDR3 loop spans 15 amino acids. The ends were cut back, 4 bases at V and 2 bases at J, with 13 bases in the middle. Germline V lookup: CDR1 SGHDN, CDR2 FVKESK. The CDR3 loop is CASSRRGLATDTQYF. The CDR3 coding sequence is TGTGCCAGCAGCCGGAGAGGGCTGGCCACAGATACGCAGTATTTT.

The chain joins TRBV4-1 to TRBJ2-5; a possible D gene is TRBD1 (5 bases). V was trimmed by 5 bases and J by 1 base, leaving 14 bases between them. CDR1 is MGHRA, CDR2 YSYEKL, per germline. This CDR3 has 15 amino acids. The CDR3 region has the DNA TGCGCCAGCAGCGAGACTGACAGAGGCCAAGAGACCCAGTACTTC. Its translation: CASSETDRGQETQYF.